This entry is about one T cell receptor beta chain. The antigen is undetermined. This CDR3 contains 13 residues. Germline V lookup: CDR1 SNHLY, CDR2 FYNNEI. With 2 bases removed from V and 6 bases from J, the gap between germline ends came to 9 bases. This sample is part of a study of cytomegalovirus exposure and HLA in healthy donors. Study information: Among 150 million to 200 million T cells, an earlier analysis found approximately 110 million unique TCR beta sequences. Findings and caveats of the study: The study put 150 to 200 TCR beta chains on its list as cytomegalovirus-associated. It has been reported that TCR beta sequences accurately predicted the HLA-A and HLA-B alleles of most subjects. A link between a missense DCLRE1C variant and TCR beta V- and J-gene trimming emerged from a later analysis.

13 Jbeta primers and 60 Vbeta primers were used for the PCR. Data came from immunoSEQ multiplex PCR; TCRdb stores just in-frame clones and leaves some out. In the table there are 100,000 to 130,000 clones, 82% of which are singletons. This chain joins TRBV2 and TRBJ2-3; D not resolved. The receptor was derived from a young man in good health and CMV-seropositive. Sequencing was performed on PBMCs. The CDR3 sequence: CASSERLDDTQYF. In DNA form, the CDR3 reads TGTGCCAGCAGTGAAAGACTTGATGATACGCAGTATTTT.